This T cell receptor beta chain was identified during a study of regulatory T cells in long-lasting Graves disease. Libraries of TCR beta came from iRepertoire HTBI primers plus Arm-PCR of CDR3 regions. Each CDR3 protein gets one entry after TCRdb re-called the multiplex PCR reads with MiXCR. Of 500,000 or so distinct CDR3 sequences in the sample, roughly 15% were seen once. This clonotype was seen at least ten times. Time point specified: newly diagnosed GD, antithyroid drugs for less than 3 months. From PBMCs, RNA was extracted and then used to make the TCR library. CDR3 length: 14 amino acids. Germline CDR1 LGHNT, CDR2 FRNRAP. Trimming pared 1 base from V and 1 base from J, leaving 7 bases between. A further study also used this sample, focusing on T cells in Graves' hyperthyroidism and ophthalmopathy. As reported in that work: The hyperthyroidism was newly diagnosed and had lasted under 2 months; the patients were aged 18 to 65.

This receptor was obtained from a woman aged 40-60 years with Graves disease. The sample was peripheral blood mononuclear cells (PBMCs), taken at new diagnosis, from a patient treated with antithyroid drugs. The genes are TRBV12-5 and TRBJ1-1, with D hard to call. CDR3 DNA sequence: TGTGCTAGTGGTTTGGGGACCGCGAACACTGAAGCTTTCTTT. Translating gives CASGLGTANTEAFF. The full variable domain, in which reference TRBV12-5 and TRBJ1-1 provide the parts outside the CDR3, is DARVTQTPRHKVTEMGQEVTMRCQPILGHNTVFWYRQTMMQGLELLAYFRNRAPLDDSGMPKDRFSAEMPDATLATLKIQPSEPRDSAVYFCASGLGTANTEAFFGQGTRLTVV.